This T cell receptor beta chain was documented in a study of CD8+ T cells in alopecia areata (dated by TCRdb to 2016 to 2019). Background for the entire study: The treated patients took part in an open-label pilot trial in which moderate-to-severe alopecia areata was treated with oral tofacitinib at 5 to 10 mg twice daily. Patients received tofacitinib for 6 to 18 months and were then followed off drug for 6 months to check for delayed response and recurrence. For the treated patients, the SALT score, which quantifies what percentage of scalp surface area is affected, served as the measure of disease severity. The study used high-throughput TCRbeta sequencing to examine T cell clonal expansion in alopecia areata, in both the C3H/HeJ mouse model and human patients. On the human side, TCRbeta sequencing was run on scalp tissue and on sorted CD4+ and CD8+ peripheral blood T cells from healthy controls and from alopecia areata patients with either patchy or totalis/universalis disease. Biopsies were taken from tofacitinib-treated patients at baseline and again at 4 and 24 weeks into treatment, and several of those patients also had a later scalp biopsy. Scalp clonality was compared among normal scalp (n=4), patchy alopecia areata scalp (n=8), and alopecia totalis/universalis scalp (n=8). RNA was obtained with the PAXgene miRNA kit for fixed scalp, the miRNeasy kit for PBMCs, and the RNeasy kit for mouse skin. TCRbeta CDR3 regions were amplified by immunoSEQ multiplex PCR using 35 Vbeta forward and 13 Jbeta reverse primers.

Reading from cysteine to phenylalanine, the CDR3 counts 18 amino acids. The entry retains the CDR3 DNA only, 54 bases that are in frame from base 1. CDR1 and CDR2 are drawn from the germline V gene (reference sequence): LNHDA, SQIVND. What the study reported, not specific to this receptor: Tofacitinib significantly decreased scalp clonality and the number of expanded CD8+ clones among the top 100 scalp clones. Because the treated cohort was small and had just a single nonresponder, larger studies are needed to establish links between baseline CD8+ expansion and response. Compared with mice, TCR sequences shared between patients were less clear, possibly partly because of HLA diversity across the patient population. Higher clonality and more expanded CD8+ clones were observed in lesional scalp than in normal scalp, particularly in alopecia totalis/universalis, a finding suggestive of antigenic drive. During tofacitinib treatment, many expanded lesional clones stuck around in both scalp and blood, and this persistence may partly explain why relapse happens after treatment is stopped. Unlike mouse skin, where gammadelta T cells dominate, normal human skin contains resident alphabeta T cells that get sequenced too, which complicates analysis of the scalp TCR repertoire.

According to the study, the label for this sample's time point signals: around 22 weeks on oral tofacitinib. Read against the paper, the sample's treatment or condition label means: oral pan-JAK inhibitor, 5-10 mg twice daily. From alopecia areata patients, peripheral blood was collected along with lesional scalp punch biopsies. Human scalp biopsies were fixed immediately in PAXgene tissue containers. The library was obtained by the immunoSEQ multiplex PCR assay. To provide template for TCR sequencing, every sample had RNA extracted and reverse transcribed into cDNA. First-strand cDNA was synthesized using SuperScript III with a 2:1 mix of oligo-dT and random hexamers. Amplification bias was assessed with a synthetic immune receptor repertoire, and residual bias was removed computationally. The authors' pipeline ran thus. Raw reads were preprocessed for error removal, and CDR3 was defined according to IMGT conventions as running from the conserved cysteine to phenylalanine. Clonality was calculated as 1 minus Shannon entropy normalized by log2 of the number of productive unique TCRs. Whether each scalp clone was CD4 or CD8 was inferred by checking scalp TCRbeta sequences against the CD4 and CD8 repertoires from sorted blood. TCRdb re-hosts the immuneACCESS table, in-frame sequences only. Its copies lack some clones; in the studies checked, an unresolved V gene accounts for under half of them, and the cause for the rest is not known. The D gene and trimming were derived from the DNA, and the V and J assignments and clone size from that table. A total of approximately 4,500 clones appear in this sample, 69% of them only once. Approximately 7.5% of the sample comes from the top ten.

Regarding this clone: Its specific antigen is unknown. The junction does not match germline at one end; this may be a read error.

The clonotype originates from a human donor with alopecia areata. Here the sequenced sample was skin, taken at week 24, from a patient treated with tofacitinib. Recombination joined TRBV19 with TRBJ2-6; a tentative D match to TRBD1 spans 6 bases. The DNA sequence is given as TGTGCCAGTAGTGAAAAAGGGACAAATCCAAAGTCGGGCCAACGTCCTGATTTC. Its translation reads: CASSEKGTNPKSGQRPDF.